One T cell receptor beta chain is described in this entry. Its antigen is undetermined. Negatively enriched CD4+ T cells were divided by CD45RA into naive and memory. This sample stems from a study of shared clonotypes between healthy human individuals. Whole-study findings and limits: Clonotypes shared by all four sorted-subset donors had higher generation probabilities than non-shared clonotypes.

Germline CDR1 LNHDA, CDR2 SQIVND (reference sequence). With 10 bases removed from V and 2 bases from J, the gap between germline ends came to 15 bases. The CDR3 is made up of 13 amino acids. The data were produced by immunoSEQ multiplex PCR, yet TCRdb's version contains in-frame clones alone and is incomplete. There are approximately 620,000 clones in the sample; 95% to 98% occur only once, and roughly 0.05% lies in the top ten. This chain uses TRBV19 with TRBJ2-7, with a tentative D call TRBD2 (5 bases). Sequenced material: naive CD4+ T cells sorted from blood. The subset was: CD45RA+ positively selected. The clonotype was recovered from a woman aged 25 to 45 in good health. CDR3 DNA sequence: TGTGCCACGAAGCACACGGGGACCTACGAGCAGTACTTC. It specifies CATKHTGTYEQYF. Filled out from reference TRBV19 and TRBJ2-7, the complete variable domain reads DGGITQSPKYLFRKEGQNVTLSCEQNLNHDAMYWYRQDPGQGLRLIYYSQIVNDFQKGDIAEGYSVSREKKESFPLTVTSAQKNPTAFYLCATKHTGTYEQYFGPGTRLTVT.